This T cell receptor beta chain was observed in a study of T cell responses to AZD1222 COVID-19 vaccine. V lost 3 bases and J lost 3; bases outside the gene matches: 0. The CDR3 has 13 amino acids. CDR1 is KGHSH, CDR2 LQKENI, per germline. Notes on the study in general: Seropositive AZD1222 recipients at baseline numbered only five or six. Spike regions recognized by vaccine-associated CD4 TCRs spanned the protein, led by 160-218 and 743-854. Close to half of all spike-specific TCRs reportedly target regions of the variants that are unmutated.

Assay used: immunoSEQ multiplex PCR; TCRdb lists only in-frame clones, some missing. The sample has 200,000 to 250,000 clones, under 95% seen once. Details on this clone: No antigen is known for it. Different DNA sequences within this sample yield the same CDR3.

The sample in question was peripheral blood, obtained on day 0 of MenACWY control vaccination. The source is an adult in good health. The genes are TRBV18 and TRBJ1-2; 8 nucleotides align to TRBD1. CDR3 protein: CASSPDRDYGYTF. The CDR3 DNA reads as TGTGCCAGCTCACCGGACAGGGACTATGGCTACACCTTC.